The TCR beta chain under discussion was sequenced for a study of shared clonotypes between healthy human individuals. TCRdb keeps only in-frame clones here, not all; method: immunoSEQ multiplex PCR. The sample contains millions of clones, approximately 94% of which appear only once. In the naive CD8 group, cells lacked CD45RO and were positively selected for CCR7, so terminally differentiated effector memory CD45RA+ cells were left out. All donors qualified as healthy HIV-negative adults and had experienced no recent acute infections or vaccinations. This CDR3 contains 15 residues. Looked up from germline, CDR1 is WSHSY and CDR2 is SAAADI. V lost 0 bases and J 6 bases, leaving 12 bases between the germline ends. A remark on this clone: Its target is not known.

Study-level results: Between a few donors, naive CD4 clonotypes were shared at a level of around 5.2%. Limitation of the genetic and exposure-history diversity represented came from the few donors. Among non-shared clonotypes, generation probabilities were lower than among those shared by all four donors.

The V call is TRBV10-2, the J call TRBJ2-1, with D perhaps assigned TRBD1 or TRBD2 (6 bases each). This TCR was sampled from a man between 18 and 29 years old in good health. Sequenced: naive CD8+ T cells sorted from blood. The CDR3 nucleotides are TGCGCCAGCAGTGAGTCGGGGTGGGGGGCCAATGAGCAGTTCTTC. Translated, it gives CASSESGWGANEQFF.